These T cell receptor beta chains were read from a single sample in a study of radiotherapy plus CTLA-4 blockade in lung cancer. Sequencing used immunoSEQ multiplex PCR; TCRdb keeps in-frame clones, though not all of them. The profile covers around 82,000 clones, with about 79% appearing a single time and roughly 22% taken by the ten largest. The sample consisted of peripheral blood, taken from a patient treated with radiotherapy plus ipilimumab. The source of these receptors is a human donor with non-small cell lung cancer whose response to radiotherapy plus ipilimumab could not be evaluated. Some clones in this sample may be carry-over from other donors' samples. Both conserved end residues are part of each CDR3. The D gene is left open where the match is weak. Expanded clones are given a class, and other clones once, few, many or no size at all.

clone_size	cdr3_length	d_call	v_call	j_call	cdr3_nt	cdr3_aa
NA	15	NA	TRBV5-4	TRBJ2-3	TGTGCCAGCAGCTTGATGGGGGGAGGTACAGATACGCAGTATTTT	CASSLMGGGTDTQYF
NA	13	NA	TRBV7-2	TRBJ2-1	TGTGCCAGCGGCCCCGCCCGTTACAATGAGCAGTTCTTC	CASGPARYNEQFF
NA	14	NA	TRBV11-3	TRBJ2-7	TGTGCCAGCAGCCCCTCCGCGGGTTCCTACGAGCAGTACTTC	CASSPSAGSYEQYF
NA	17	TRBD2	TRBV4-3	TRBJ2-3	TGCGCCAGCAGCCAAGAGGGAATAGCGGGGCCCGGGGGATGGCAGTATTTT	CASSQEGIAGPGGWQYF
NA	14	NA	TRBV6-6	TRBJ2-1	TGTGCCAGCACCGTGACTAGCTCCTACAATGAGCAGTTCTTC	CASTVTSSYNEQFF
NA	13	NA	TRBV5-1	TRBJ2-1	TGCGCCAGCAGCCCCGGACAGAACAATGAGCAGTTCTTC	CASSPGQNNEQFF
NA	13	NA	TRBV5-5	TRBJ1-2	TGTGCCAGCAGCACGAGGACAGAAAATGGCTACACCTTC	CASSTRTENGYTF
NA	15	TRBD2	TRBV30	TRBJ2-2	TGTGCCTGGAAGGGGAGGGGCCATTTCACCGGGGAGCTGTTTTTT	CAWKGRGHFTGELFF
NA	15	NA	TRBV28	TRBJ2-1	TGTGCCGCAGGGGCGTGGGGCAGGGTCTACAATGAGCAGTTCTTC	CAAGAWGRVYNEQFF
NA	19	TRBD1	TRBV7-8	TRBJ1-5	TGTGCCAGCAACTTACGTCCCAGGGGGCAAGCCCATAGCAATCAGCCCCAGCATTTT	CASNLRPRGQAHSNQPQHF
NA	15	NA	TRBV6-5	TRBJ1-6	TGTGCCAGCAGTTCCCTGGGGCAGGGTTATTCACCCCTCCACTTT	CASSSLGQGYSPLHF
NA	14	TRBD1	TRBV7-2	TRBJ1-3	TGTGCCAGCAGCCCACAGGGGGCAGGAAACACCATATATTTT	CASSPQGAGNTIYF
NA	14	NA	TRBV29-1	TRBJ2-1	TGCAGCGTACCGGGACTCCCGGAGGGGAATGAGCAGTTCTTC	CSVPGLPEGNEQFF
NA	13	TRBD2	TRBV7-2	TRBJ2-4	TGTGCCAGCAGTTTAGCGGGGCTGAACATTCAGTACTTC	CASSLAGLNIQYF
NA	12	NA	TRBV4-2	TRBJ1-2	TGTGCCAGCAGCCAACCCGACAGGATCTACACCTTC	CASSQPDRIYTF
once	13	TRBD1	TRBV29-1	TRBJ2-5	TGCAGCGTCTGCATGGGACAGTGCTACAAGCAGTACTTC	CSVCMGQCYKQYF
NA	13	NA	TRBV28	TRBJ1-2	TGTGCCAGCAGACGATCTGCGGGTCTTGGCTACACCTTC	CASRRSAGLGYTF
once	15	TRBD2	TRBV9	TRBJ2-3	TGTGCCAGCAGCCCTAGCGGGCCGCGCACAGATACGCAGTATTTT	CASSPSGPRTDTQYF
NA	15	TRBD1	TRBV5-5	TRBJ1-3	TGTGCCAGCAGCTGGGGACAGAGCTCTGGAAACACCATATATTTT	CASSWGQSSGNTIYF
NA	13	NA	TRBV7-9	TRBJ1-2	TGTGCCAGCAGCTTAACAGGGCCTAGGGGCTACACCTTC	CASSLTGPRGYTF
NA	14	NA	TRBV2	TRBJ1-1	TGTGCCAGCACCCCAAGTGTGTTAGCCTCTGGGGCTTTCTTT	CASTPSVLASGAFF
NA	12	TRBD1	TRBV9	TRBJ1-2	TGTGCCAGCGGACAGGGGGACTATGGCTACACCTTC	CASGQGDYGYTF
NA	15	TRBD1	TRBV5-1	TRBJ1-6	TGCGCCAGCAGCTTGGGAGGGGGCGGGAATTCACCCCTCCACTTT	CASSLGGGGNSPLHF
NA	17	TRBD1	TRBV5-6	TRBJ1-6	TGTGCCAGCAGCTTGGAACCGGGACAGGGGGCCCATTCACCCCTCCACTTT	CASSLEPGQGAHSPLHF
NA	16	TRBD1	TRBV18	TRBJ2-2	TGTGCCAGCTCACCACGACGGACAGGGTCCACCGGGGAGCTGTTTTTT	CASSPRRTGSTGELFF
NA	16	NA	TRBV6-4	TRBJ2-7	TGTGCCAGCAGTGGCCCGGACACCGTAATGGCCTACGAGCAGTACTTC	CASSGPDTVMAYEQYF
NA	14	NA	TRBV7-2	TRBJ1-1	TGTGCCAGCAGCTTACAGAGCAGAGCGGCTGAAGCTTTCTTT	CASSLQSRAAEAFF
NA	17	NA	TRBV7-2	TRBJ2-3	TGTGCCAGCAGCTTAGGTGCAAACAGGCATGACACAGATACGCAGTATTTT	CASSLGANRHDTDTQYF
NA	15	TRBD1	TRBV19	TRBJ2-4	TGTGCCAGTAGTATGCCGACAGGGGGGAAAAACATTCAGTACTTC	CASSMPTGGKNIQYF
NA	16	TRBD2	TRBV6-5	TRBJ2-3	TGTGCCAGCAGTTACTCGATTCGGGGGGGCACAGATACGCAGTATTTT	CASSYSIRGGTDTQYF
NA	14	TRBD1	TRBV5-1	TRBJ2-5	TGCGCCAGCAGCTTCACAGGGGTAGGGGAGACCCAGTACTTC	CASSFTGVGETQYF
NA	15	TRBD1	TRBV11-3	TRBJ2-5	TGTGCCAGCAGCTTGGGGGCAGGGGGCCGGGAGACCCAGTACTTC	CASSLGAGGRETQYF
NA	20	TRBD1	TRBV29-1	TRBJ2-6	TGCAGCGTTGAAGAGGGCAGGGGGAAGATCTGGGGCTCTGGGGCCAACGTCCTGACTTTC	CSVEEGRGKIWGSGANVLTF
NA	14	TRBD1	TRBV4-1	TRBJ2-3	TGCGCCAGCAGCCGTGCAGACAGGGCCGATACGCAGTATTTT	CASSRADRADTQYF
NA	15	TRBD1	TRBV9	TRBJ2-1	TGTGCCAGCAGCTCGGGGACAGGGGCCTACAATGAGCAGTTCTTC	CASSSGTGAYNEQFF
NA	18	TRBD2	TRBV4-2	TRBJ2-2	TGTGCCAGCAGCCAAGATTGGAACGGGGGGGGCTCGGGCGGGGAGCTGTTTTTT	CASSQDWNGGGSGGELFF
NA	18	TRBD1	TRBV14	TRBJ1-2	TGTGCCAGCAGCCAAGATTGGGGGATTACAGGGGTACACTATGGCTACACCTTC	CASSQDWGITGVHYGYTF
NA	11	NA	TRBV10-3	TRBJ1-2	TGTGCCATCAGTGGAGGCTATGGCTACACCTTC	CAISGGYGYTF
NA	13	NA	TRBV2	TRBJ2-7	TGTGCCAGCAACAGGGTGGACGCCCACGAGCAGTACTTC	CASNRVDAHEQYF
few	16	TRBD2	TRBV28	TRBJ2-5	TGTGCCAGCAGTTTATGGGCTAGCGGGGGGGAAGAGACCCAGTACTTC	CASSLWASGGEETQYF
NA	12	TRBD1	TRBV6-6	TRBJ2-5	TGTGCCAGCTGGACAGGGGATGAGACCCAGTACTTC	CASWTGDETQYF
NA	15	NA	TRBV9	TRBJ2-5	TGTGCCAGCAGCGTAGGTTTGAGCCCACAAGAGACCCAGTACTTC	CASSVGLSPQETQYF
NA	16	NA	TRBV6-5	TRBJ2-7	TGTGCCAGCAGTTACTCGTTCCAACAGTCCCACTACGAGCAGTACTTC	CASSYSFQQSHYEQYF
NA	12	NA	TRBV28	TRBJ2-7	TGTGCCACCGGCGGTGCTCACTGGGAGCAGTACTTC	CATGGAHWEQYF
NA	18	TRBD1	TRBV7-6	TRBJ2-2	TGTGCCAGCAGCTTAGGAGGGGCGGGGACAGGGTACACCGGGGAGCTGTTTTTT	CASSLGGAGTGYTGELFF
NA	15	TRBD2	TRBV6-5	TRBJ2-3	TGTGCCAGCAGTGCGAGGCGGGGGGGCGGGGATACGCAGTATTTT	CASSARRGGGDTQYF
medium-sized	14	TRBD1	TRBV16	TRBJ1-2	TGTGCCAGCAGCCAATGGACAGGAGACTATGGCTACACCTTC	CASSQWTGDYGYTF
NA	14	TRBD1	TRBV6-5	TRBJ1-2	TGTGCCAGCTGGCGGACAGGGGATTACTATGGCTACACCTTC	CASWRTGDYYGYTF